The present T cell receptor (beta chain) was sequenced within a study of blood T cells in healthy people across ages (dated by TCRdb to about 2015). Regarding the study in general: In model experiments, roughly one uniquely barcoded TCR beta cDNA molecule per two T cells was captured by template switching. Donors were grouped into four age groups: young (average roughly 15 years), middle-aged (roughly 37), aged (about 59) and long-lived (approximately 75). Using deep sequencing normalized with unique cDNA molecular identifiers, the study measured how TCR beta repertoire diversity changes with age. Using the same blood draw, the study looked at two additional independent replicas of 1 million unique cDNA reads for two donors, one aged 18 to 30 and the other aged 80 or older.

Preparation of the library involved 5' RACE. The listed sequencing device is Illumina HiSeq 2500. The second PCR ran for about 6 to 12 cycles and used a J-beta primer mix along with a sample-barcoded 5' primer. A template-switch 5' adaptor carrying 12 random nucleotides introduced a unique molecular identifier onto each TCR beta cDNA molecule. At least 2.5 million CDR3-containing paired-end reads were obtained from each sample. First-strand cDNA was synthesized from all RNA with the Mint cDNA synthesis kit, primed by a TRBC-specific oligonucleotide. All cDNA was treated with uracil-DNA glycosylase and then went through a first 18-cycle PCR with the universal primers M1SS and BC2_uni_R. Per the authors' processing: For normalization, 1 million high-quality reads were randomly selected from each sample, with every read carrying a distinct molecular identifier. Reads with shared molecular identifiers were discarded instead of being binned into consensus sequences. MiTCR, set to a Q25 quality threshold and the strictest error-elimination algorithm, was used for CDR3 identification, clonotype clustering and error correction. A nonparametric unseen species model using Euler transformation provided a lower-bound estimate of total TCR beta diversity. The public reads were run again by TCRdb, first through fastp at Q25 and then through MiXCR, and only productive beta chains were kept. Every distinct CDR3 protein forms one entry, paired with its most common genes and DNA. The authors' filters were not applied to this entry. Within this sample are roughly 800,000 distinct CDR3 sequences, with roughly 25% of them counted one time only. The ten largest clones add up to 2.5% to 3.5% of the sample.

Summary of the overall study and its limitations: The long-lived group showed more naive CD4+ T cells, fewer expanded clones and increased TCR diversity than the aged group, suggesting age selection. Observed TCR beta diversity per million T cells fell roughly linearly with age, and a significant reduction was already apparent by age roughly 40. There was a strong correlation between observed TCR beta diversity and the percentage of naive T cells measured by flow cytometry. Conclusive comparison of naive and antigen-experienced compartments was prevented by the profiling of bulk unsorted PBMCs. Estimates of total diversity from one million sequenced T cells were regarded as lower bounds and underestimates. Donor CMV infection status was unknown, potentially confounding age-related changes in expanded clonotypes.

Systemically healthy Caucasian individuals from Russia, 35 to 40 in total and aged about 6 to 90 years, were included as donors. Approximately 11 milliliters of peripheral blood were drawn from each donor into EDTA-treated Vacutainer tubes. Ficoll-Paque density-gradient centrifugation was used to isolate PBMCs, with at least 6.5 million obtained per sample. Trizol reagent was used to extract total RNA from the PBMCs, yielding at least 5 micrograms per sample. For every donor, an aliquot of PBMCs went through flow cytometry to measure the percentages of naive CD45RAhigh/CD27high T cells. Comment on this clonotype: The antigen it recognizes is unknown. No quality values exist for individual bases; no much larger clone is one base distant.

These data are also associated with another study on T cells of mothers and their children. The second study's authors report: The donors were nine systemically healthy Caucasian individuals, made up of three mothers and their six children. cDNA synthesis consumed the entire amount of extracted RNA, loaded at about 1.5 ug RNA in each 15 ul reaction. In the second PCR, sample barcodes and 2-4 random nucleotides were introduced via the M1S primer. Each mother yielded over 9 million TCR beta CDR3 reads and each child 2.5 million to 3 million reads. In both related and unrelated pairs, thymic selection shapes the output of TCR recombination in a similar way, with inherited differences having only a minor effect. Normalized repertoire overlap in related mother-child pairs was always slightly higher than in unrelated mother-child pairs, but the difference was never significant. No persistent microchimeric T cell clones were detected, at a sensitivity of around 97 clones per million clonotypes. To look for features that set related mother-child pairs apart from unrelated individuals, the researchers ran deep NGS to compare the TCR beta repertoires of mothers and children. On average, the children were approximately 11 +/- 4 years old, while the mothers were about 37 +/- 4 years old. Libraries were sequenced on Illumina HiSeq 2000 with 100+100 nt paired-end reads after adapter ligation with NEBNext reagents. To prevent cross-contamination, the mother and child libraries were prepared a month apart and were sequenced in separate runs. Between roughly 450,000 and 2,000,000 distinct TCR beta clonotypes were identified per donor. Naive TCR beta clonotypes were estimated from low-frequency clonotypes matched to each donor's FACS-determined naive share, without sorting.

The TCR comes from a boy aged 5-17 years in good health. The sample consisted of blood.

The bases are TGTGCCAGCTCACGGCAGGGGGCCGACGAGACCCAGTACTTC. This codes for CASSRQGADETQYF. Rearrangement joined TRBV18 to TRBJ2-5, with 8 junctional bases fitting TRBD1. V is pruned by 4 bases and J by 5 bases, leaving 6 bases of the junction without a gene match. Including the terminal cysteine and phenylalanine, the CDR3 comprises 14 residues. Just the 42-base CDR3 DNA is kept, in frame starting at base 1. The germline V gene sets CDR1 to KGHSH and CDR2 to LQKENI.